This TCR beta chain was observed in a study of radiotherapy plus CTLA-4 blockade in lung cancer. This CDR3 spans 15 amino acids. Germline V gives CDR1 MNHEY, CDR2 SMNVEV (reference sequence). Between the trimmed V and J ends, which lost 0 bases and 2 bases, there was a span of 10 bases. Here immunoSEQ multiplex PCR was the method, and the copy in TCRdb shows in-frame clones only, minus some. The sample records about 59,000 clones, roughly 76% being singletons. Here the sequenced sample was peripheral blood, taken from a patient treated with radiotherapy plus ipilimumab. The sequence came from a human donor with non-small cell lung cancer whose response to radiotherapy plus ipilimumab could not be evaluated. The chain joins TRBV27 to TRBJ1-2, with D possibly TRBD1 on 5 matching bases. The CDR3 DNA reads as TGTGCCAGCAGTTTATCTTTGGGGGGGAACTATGGCTACACCTTC. It specifies CASSLSLGGNYGYTF.